This passage covers 14 T cell receptor beta chains from one sample sequenced in a study of shared clonotypes between healthy human individuals. CD45RO negativity and positive selection for CCR7 defined naive CD8 cells, a population that excluded terminally differentiated effector memory CD45RA+ cells. Some clones are missing from TCRdb's copy, which holds only in-frame ones; the method was immunoSEQ multiplex PCR. Of more than 600,000 clones in the sample, roughly 94% were seen once. Sequencing was carried out using naive CD8+ T cells sorted from blood. The receptors were sampled from a young man in good health.

The J gene is TRBJ2-1, the V gene TRBV2; D tentatively fits TRBD1 or TRBD2 (6 bases each). Trimming took 8 bases from V and 5 from J, leaving 19 bases between them. The CDR3 is 15 residues long. Germline CDR1 is SNHLY and CDR2 is FYNNEI. This chain's CDR3 is CASEGEVLRDNEQFF. Here the CDR3 DNA reads TGTGCCAGCGAGGGGGAGGTGCTGCGGGACAATGAGCAGTTCTTC.

The chain recombines TRBV7-2 with TRBJ2-7; D not certain. V lost 3 bases and J 0 bases, leaving 9 bases between the germline ends. The CDR3 consists of 14 residues. Per the germline V gene, CDR1 is SGHTA and CDR2 is FQGNSA. This chain's CDR3 is CASSFMTISYEQYF. The CDR3 DNA follows: TGTGCCAGCAGCTTCATGACAATCTCCTACGAGCAGTACTTC.

The chain combines TRBV28 with TRBJ2-3; 7 bases map to TRBD1. The CDR3 is made up of 12 amino acids. Trimming at V came to 5 bases and at J to 6 bases, leaving 2 bases not matched to a gene. Per germline, CDR1 MDHEN and CDR2 SYDVKM. The CDR3 loop is CASSQQGDTQYF. DNA of the CDR3: TGTGCCAGCAGTCAACAGGGGGATACGCAGTATTTT. Combining the CDR3 with reference TRBV28 and TRBJ2-3 gives the whole variable domain DVKVTQSSRYLVKRTGEKVFLECVQDMDHENMFWYRQDPGLGLRLIYFSYDVKMKEKGDIPEGYSVSREKKERFSLILESASTNQTSMYLCASSQQGDTQYFGPGTRLTVL.

This clone is a singleton in its sample. This rearrangement joins TRBV13 to TRBJ2-3, with D maybe TRBD2 (6 bases). Trimming took 0 bases from V and 6 from J, leaving 10 bases between them. This CDR3 has 14 residues. In germline, CDR1 is PRHDT, CDR2 FYEKMQ (reference sequence). The CDR3 region has the DNA TGTGCCAGCAGCTTAGGCGGGAGCTTGGATACGCAGTATTTT. Translated: CASSLGGSLDTQYF.

This clone appeared a single time. This chain links TRBV4-1 with TRBJ1-5, with 8 nucleotides matching TRBD1. The CDR3 runs to 16 residues. Looked up from germline, CDR1 is MGHRA and CDR2 is YSYEKL. V lost 4 bases to trimming and J lost 4 bases; unmatched junction nucleotides: 9. This chain's CDR3 is CASSPSRDRPNQPQHF. CDR3 in DNA: TGCGCCAGCAGCCCGTCCCGGGACAGGCCGAATCAGCCCCAGCATTTT.

The chain recombines TRBV27 with TRBJ2-5, with TRBD1 identical over 7 bases. This CDR3 contains 16 residues. In germline, CDR1 is MNHEY, CDR2 SMNVEV (reference sequence). The V segment lost 5 bases and the J segment 0 bases; nucleotides outside the gene matches: 9. This CDR3 reads CASSQGTAKYQETQYF. CDR3 DNA: TGTGCCAGCAGTCAAGGGACAGCGAAGTACCAAGAGACCCAGTACTTC.

The chain carries TRBV28 and TRBJ1-4; 7 bases are a match to TRBD1. This CDR3 is built from 14 residues. Germline loops: CDR1 MDHEN, CDR2 SYDVKM. The V and J ends lost 4 bases and 6 bases, in that order; junction bases with no gene match: 5. The CDR3 loop reads CASSSEGADEKLFF. CDR3 in DNA: TGTGCCAGCAGTTCGGAGGGGGCGGATGAAAAACTGTTTTTT.

The chain links TRBV5-4 to TRBJ2-2; D unclear. V shed 4 bases and J shed 4 bases, with 8 bases lying between them. CDR1 and CDR2 from the germline V gene are SGHNT and YYREEE (reference sequence). The CDR3 runs to 13 residues. The CDR3 nucleotides read TGTGCCAGCAGCACAGTGGGCACCGGGGAGCTGTTTTTT. Its translation: CASSTVGTGELFF.

The rearrangement links TRBV30 to TRBJ2-1, with 8 positions matching TRBD2. Germline V lookup: CDR1 GTSNPN, CDR2 SVGIG (reference sequence). V dropped 4 bases and J dropped 4; count of bases not matched to a gene: 9. The CDR3 extends over 15 amino acids. CDR3 in amino acids: CAWTGDSGRYNEQFF. CDR3 DNA sequence: TGTGCCTGGACCGGTGACAGCGGGAGATACAATGAGCAGTTCTTC. The whole variable domain, remainder taken from reference TRBV30 and TRBJ2-1, is SQTIHQWPATLVQPVGSPLSLECTVEGTSNPNLYWYRQAAGRGLQLLFYSVGIGQISSEVPQNLSASRPQDRQFILSSKKLLLSDSGFYLCAWTGDSGRYNEQFFGPGTRLTVL.

This clone has just a few counts. The chain uses TRBV7-3 and TRBJ2-1; 7 nucleotides line up with TRBD1. V lost 0 bases to trimming and J lost 5 bases; unmatched junction nucleotides: 7. The CDR3 is 16 residues long. CDR1 is SGHTA and CDR2 is FQGTGA in the germline V gene. The CDR3 is CASSLTPGQVDNEQFF. CDR3 DNA: TGTGCCAGCAGCTTAACTCCAGGACAGGTTGACAATGAGCAGTTCTTC. The whole variable domain, remainder taken from reference TRBV7-3 and TRBJ2-1, is GAGVSQTPSNKVTEKGKYVELRCDPISGHTALYWYRQSLGQGPEFLIYFQGTGAADDSGLPNDRFFAVRPEGSVSTLKIQRTERGDSAVYLCASSLTPGQVDNEQFFGPGTRLTVL.

The CDR3 loop is CASSEYVGQGTDEQFF. CDR3 DNA sequence: TGTGCCAGCAGTGAATATGTGGGACAGGGTACGGATGAGCAGTTCTTC. The chain links TRBV6-1 to TRBJ2-1, with 9 bases that match TRBD1. Germline values: CDR1 MNHNS, CDR2 SASEGT. The CDR3 covers 16 residues. The V segment lost 2 bases and the J segment 8 bases; nucleotides outside the gene matches: 10.

The chain's CDR3 is CASSPDRGDQPQHF. In DNA, the CDR3 is TGTGCCAGCAGCCCGGACAGGGGTGATCAGCCCCAGCATTTT. The chain couples TRBV7-6 to TRBJ1-5, with 9 positions matching TRBD1. The CDR3 runs 14 residues. After removal of 5 bases from V and 5 bases from J, the junction contained 4 bases not matched to a gene. Germline CDR1 and CDR2: SGHVS and FNYEAQ.

V is TRBV13 and J is TRBJ2-1; 10 bases agree with TRBD2. Trimming at V came to 4 bases and at J to 4 bases, leaving 4 bases not matched to a gene. CDR3 length: 15 residues. Germline V gene lookup returns CDR1 PRHDT and CDR2 FYEKMQ (reference sequence). The CDR3 spells CASSSSGRDYNEQFF. The CDR3 nucleotides are TGTGCCAGCAGCTCTAGCGGGAGAGATTACAATGAGCAGTTCTTC.

This clone appeared once. Other DNA sequences of this sample code for an identical CDR3. The gene calls are TRBV9 and TRBJ2-1; 8 bases are shared with TRBD2. The germline V gene has CDR1 SGDLS and CDR2 YYNGEE. The CDR3 length is 15 residues. Trimming removed 2 bases from V and 0 bases from J; junction bases left unmatched: 1. The CDR3, as DNA: TGTGCCAGCAGCGTTACTAGCGGCTCCTACAATGAGCAGTTCTTC. It translates to CASSVTSGSYNEQFF. Looking up the rest from reference TRBV9 and TRBJ2-1 gives the full variable domain: DSGVTQTPKHLITATGQRVTLRCSPRSGDLSVYWYQQSLDQGLQFLIQYYNGEERAKGNILERFSAQQFPDLHSELNLSSLELGDSALYFCASSVTSGSYNEQFFGPGTRLTVL.